This T cell receptor beta chain is from a study of long-term antiretroviral therapy in people with HIV (dated by TCRdb to 2021 to 2024). In terms of the full investigation: The earliest samples were collected approximately a decade before the 2015 WHO recommendation for immediate ART, a period when ART was typically delayed until CD4 counts fell. This retrospective serial study examined whether starting ART and sustained HIV suppression were associated with changes in the composition and diversity of the TRB repertoire in peripheral blood. From a few dozen adults with confirmed HIV infection, the cohort provided roughly 200 cryopreserved PBMC samples, gathered serially across a mean of around six years (range 1-12). About 40% of the 30 participants with HIV were female. No cross-contamination during QIAcube processing turned up in test extractions that ran a monoclonal T-cell line alongside more than 30 polyclonal samples.

Here is what the overall study found, with its caveats: Because pre-ART samples had limited cell numbers, profiling was done on unsorted PBMC rather than on sorted CD4+ and CD8+ T cells. The samples span the years 2004 to 2017, and the ART regimens used at that time may not be as effective as current regimens. Inferences about post-ART repertoire changes were limited because no data were available on ART adherence, viral resistance or therapy changes. Compared with controls, HIV repertoires had narrower CDR3 length ranges, and the network structure pointed to an antigen-experienced repertoire that shifted only slightly toward naive after ART. Starting ART was linked to a significant rise in TRB diversity, yet even after long-term ART the diversity remained significantly lower than in transplant donor controls. Because PBMC availability was limited, only the TCR beta chain was sequenced, with no alpha chain pairing. At every time point, the repertoire was dominated by expanded TRB clones first identified before ART initiation, although this dominance fluctuated and, in many PLHIV, declined after ART.

CDR1 and CDR2, per the germline V gene, are SGDLS and YYNGEE. Compared with germline, V lacks 0 bases and J lacks 7 bases; bases without a gene match: 9. The CDR3 runs 15 amino acids, cysteine and phenylalanine included. The entry retains the CDR3 DNA only, 45 bases that are in frame from base 1. About this clone: Its antigen remains undetermined. Within one base of it there is no much larger clone, and no base qualities were kept.

Participants were included only if at least one PBMC sample before ART initiation and at least two post-ART samples were available. Every participant with HIV received treatment in the United States of America. Before DNA extraction, cryopreserved samples of roughly 1-10 million PBMC were thawed and washed. At the time of the earliest PBMC sample, participants with HIV were aged between roughly 20 and 54 years. Each participant contributed PBMC samples from 1-4 timepoints before ART initiation and 2-8 timepoints after ART initiation, with a median of 7 samples. Serial HIV viral load, CD4+ T-cell count, ART history and demographic data were obtained for every participant. Using a Qiagen kit on a QIAcube, genomic DNA was extracted from unsorted PBMC, with samples processed in batches of 12. Sequencing of the TRB variable region was done with the immunoSEQ hsTCRB v3.0 assay at survey level resolution. The targeted TRB sequencing depth was roughly 40,000-55,000 T-cell genomes per sample. TRB libraries were pooled and sequenced on an Illumina MiSeq using a v3 150-cycle kit. Per the authors' processing: Repertoire analysis ran in R within a reproducible Nextflow workflow covering QC, data transformation and analysis. LymphoSeq2, an R package for AIRR-Seq data exploration, was used to implement custom analyses. A few samples yielding fewer than 5000 total TRB sequences were excluded, leaving 150 to 200 analyzed HIV repertoires. Among the 180 to 200 retained HIV repertoires, 59 were collected before ART initiation and 120 to 140 after ART initiation. Repertoires were downsampled to 5000 TRB nucleotide sequences, and summary statistics were averaged over 100 downsampling iterations. The analysis kept only TRB sequences whose CDR3 regions were at least seven amino acids long. Diversity was measured with a Shannon entropy-derived clonality score and the Gini coefficient. In the repertoire networks, any two of the top 5000 CDR3 amino acid sequences were connected whenever the two sequences differed by an edit distance of one. For TRB CDR3 amino acid sequences, antigen specificity groups and MHC restriction were predicted with GLIPH2. To flag known associations with CMV, EBV, HIV or tissue antigens, CDR3 amino acid sequences were compared against VDJdb and McPAS-TCR. Pre-ART, post-ART and control groups were compared with Wilcoxon signed-rank tests and Holm-Bonferroni correction. TCRdb stores this immuneACCESS table with in-frame sequences only. Part of the clones is absent; in the studies checked, under half of the shortfall reflects unresolved V genes, and no reason is known for the rest. The DNA gave D and trimming, while V, J and clone size come from that table. This sample has some 22,000 clones in its table, and 70% to 90% of those were observed once. The ten top clones hold around 3.2% of the sample.

The sequencing used unsorted PBMCs, collected 2.3 years after starting antiretroviral therapy. This chain joins TRBV9 to TRBJ2-7, with TRBD2 matching 8 junction bases. The source is a man aged 55 to 70 with HIV. The CDR3 amino acid sequence is: CASSVDGRALQEQYF. The sequenced DNA is TGTGCCAGCAGCGTAGACGGGAGGGCCCTCCAAGAGCAGTACTTC.